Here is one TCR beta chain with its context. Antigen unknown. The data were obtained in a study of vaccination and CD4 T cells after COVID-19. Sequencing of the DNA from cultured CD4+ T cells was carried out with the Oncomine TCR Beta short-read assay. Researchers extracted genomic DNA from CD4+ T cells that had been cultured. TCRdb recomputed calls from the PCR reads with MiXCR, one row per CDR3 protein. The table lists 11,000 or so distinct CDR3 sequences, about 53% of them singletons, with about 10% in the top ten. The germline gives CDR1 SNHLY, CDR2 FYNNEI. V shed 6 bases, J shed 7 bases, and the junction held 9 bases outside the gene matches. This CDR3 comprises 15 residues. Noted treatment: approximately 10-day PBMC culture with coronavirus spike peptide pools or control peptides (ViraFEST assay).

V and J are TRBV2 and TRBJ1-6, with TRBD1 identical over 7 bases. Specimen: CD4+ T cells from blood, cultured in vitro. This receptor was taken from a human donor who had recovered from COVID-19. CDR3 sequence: CASSPQGVTNSPLHF. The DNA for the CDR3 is TGTGCCAGCAGCCCCCAGGGGGTGACAAATTCACCCCTCCACTTT.